Detailed here is one T cell receptor (beta chain). The sample originates from a study of cytomegalovirus exposure and HLA in healthy donors. Primers included in the PCR were 60 Vbeta and 13 Jbeta primers. Generated by immunoSEQ multiplex PCR, the TCRdb table keeps only in-frame clones and is missing some. The sample holds about 150,000 clones, about 80% seen once. Germline CDR1 reads LNHDA; CDR2 reads SQIVND (reference sequence). The CDR3 spans 16 residues. Trimming removed 5 bases from V and 5 bases from J; junction bases left unmatched: 9. The TCR comes from a man younger than 40 in good health and CMV-seropositive. The chain couples TRBV19 to TRBJ1-1; the match to TRBD1 covers 12 bases. Sequenced input: PBMCs. CDR3 residues: CASSPGTGGRWTEAFF. In DNA form, the CDR3 reads TGTGCCAGTAGTCCTGGGACAGGGGGCCGGTGGACTGAAGCTTTCTTT.